This T cell receptor beta chain was recovered during a study of metastatic and nonmetastatic thyroid tumors. Across the whole study: Repertoires were compared across blood and tumor or nodule tissue from malignant and benign thyroid patients.

Notes on the study in general: Across blood and tumor, TCR beta diversity in malignant thyroid tumors was reportedly significantly higher than in benign nodules.

The CDR3 spans 18 residues. Losses at the gene ends were 6 bases for V and 2 bases for J; bases not matched to a gene: 15. The germline gives CDR1 MNHEY, CDR2 SMNVEV (reference sequence). Patients underwent thyroid surgery, and none had received any treatment before it. In its sample, this clone was seen a few times. Its specificity is not known. Original data processing: Clinicopathological groups of papillary thyroid cancer showed CDR3 differences that were used to build a distant-metastasis classifier. TCRdb re-analyzed the PCR reads through MiXCR. TCRdb's processing, not the authors' own work, is the source of the V and J calls. The sample consists of around 45,000 clones, under 20% of them appearing once.

Sample: blood. The genes are TRBV27 and TRBJ2-2; 7 bases map to TRBD2. This sequence originates from a female donor with papillary thyroid cancer or a benign thyroid nodule (not recorded which). Some clones in this sample may be carry-over from other donors' samples. CDR3 nucleotide sequence: TGTGCCAGCAGCTTCGAAACCCCCAAGCGGGAAAACACCGGGGAGCTGTTTTTT. It codes for CASSFETPKRENTGELFF.